The clone carrying this TCR beta chain showed up just once. Assay: immunoSEQ multiplex PCR; the TCRdb copy retains only in-frame clones and omits some. This repertoire shows around 2.1 million clones, about 94% found once; its top ten account for over 0.1%. This sample is drawn from a study of shared clonotypes between healthy human individuals. The V gene lost 9 bases and the J gene lost 5 bases, with 10 bases spanning the gap. This CDR3 is 12 amino acids long. Germline loops: CDR1 MDHEN, CDR2 SYDVKM. The sequence derives from a man younger than 30 in good health. The chain recombines TRBV28 with TRBJ2-2; D is unclear. The specimen was naive CD4+ T cells sorted from blood. Subset of the sample: CD45RA+ positively selected. Here the CDR3 DNA reads TGTGCCAGTCAACTCGGGACCGGGGAGCTGTTTTTT. Its translation is CASQLGTGELFF.